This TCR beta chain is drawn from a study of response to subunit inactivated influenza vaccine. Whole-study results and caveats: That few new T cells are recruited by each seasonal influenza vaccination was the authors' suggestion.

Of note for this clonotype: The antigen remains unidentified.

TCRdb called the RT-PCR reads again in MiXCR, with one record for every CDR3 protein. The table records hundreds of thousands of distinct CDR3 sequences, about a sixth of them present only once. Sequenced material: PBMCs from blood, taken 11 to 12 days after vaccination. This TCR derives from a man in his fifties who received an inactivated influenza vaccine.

CDR3 coding DNA: TGTGCCAGCAGTTACTCCATAGATCTCGAGCAGTACTTC. Translated, it gives CASSYSIDLEQYF. V is TRBV6-5 and J is TRBJ2-7; no clear D gene. This CDR3 spans 13 amino acids. Germline CDR1 and CDR2: MNHEY and SVGAGI. V gave up 0 bases and J gave up 6 bases, with 9 bases separating them.